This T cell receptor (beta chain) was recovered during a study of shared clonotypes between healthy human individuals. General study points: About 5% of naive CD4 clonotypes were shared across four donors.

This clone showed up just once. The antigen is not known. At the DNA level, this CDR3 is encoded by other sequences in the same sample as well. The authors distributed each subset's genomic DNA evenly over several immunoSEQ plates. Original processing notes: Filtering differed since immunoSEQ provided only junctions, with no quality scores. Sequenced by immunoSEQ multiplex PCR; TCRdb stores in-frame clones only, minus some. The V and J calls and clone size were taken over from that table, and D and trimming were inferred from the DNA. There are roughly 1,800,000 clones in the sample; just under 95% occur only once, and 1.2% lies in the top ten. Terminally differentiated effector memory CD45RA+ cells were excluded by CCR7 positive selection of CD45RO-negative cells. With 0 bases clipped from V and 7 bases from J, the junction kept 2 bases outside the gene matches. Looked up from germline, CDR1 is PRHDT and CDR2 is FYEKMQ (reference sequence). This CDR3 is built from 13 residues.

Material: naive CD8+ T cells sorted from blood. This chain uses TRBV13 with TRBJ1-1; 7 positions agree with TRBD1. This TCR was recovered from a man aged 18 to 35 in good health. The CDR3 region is CASSLGTGHEAFF. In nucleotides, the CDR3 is TGTGCCAGCAGCTTAGGGACAGGGCATGAAGCTTTCTTT. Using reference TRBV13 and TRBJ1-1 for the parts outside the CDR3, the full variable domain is AAGVIQSPRHLIKEKRETATLKCYPIPRHDTVYWYQQGPGQDPQFLISFYEKMQSDKGSIPDRFSAQQFSDYHSELNMSSLELGDSALYFCASSLGTGHEAFFGQGTRLTVV.